The T cell receptor (beta chain) described here comes from a study of blood T cell repertoires in COVID-19. At the level of the study: The United States, Italy and Spain provided the acute and convalescent COVID-19 samples.

V lost 2 bases to trimming and J lost 4 bases, with 15 bases between them. The length of the CDR3 is 15 residues. CDR1 GTSNPN and CDR2 SVGIG come from the germline V gene (reference sequence). Under the authors' procedure: Counts of nucleated cells, estimated from reference gene primer amplification, were obtained. Method: immunoSEQ multiplex PCR; TCRdb's copy keeps in-frame clones and lacks some. V, J and clone size derive from that table, while D and trimming were established from the DNA sequence. Of around 60,000 clones listed, over 80% are singletons. This chain links TRBV30 with TRBJ1-5, with a tentative D call TRBD1 (6 bases). The sample comprised peripheral blood. The source is a woman aged 80 or over with acute or convalescent COVID-19. Here the CDR3 reads CAWSLVRDKNQPQHF. CDR3 bases: TGTGCCTGGAGTTTAGTCCGGGACAAAAATCAGCCCCAGCATTTT.